A selection of T cell receptor beta chains follows, all from one sample in a study of response to subunit inactivated influenza vaccine. TCRdb reprocessed the RT-PCR reads via MiXCR and lists one record per CDR3 protein. The repertoire holds more than 700,000 distinct CDR3 sequences, 21% seen once, with approximately 10% in the top ten. The source was PBMCs from blood, collected approximately 5 days after vaccination. The receptors derive from a man aged 50-59 years who received an inactivated influenza vaccine. Both conserved end residues are part of each CDR3. The order of the fields is D gene, V gene, J gene, clone size, CDR3 protein, CDR3 DNA. D genes are given only for firm matches. Clone size, where shown, is once, few, many, or a class for clones that have expanded.

D gene: TRBD1
V gene: TRBV4-1
J gene: TRBJ1-2
clone size: few
CDR3 protein: CASSQDVQDRANYGYTF
CDR3 DNA: TGCGCCAGCAGCCAAGATGTACAGGACAGGGCTAACTATGGCTACACCTTC

D gene: .
V gene: TRBV3-1
J gene: TRBJ1-2
clone size: few
CDR3 protein: CASSQEVGYYGYTF
CDR3 DNA: TGTGCCAGCAGCCAAGAAGTAGGTTACTATGGCTACACCTTC

D gene: .
V gene: TRBV5-1
J gene: TRBJ2-7
clone size: .
CDR3 protein: CASGSRDGNYEQYF
CDR3 DNA: TGCGCCAGCGGCTCCCGGGACGGTAACTACGAGCAGTACTTC

D gene: TRBD1
V gene: TRBV3-1
J gene: TRBJ2-7
clone size: .
CDR3 protein: CASSQGQGARQYF
CDR3 DNA: TGTGCCAGCAGCCAAGGACAGGGGGCGCGACAGTACTTC

D gene: .
V gene: TRBV27
J gene: TRBJ2-1
clone size: many
CDR3 protein: CASSLLSSVSSYNEQFF
CDR3 DNA: TGTGCCAGCAGTTTATTGTCTAGCGTGAGCTCCTACAATGAGCAGTTCTTC

D gene: TRBD1
V gene: TRBV12-3/TRBV12-4
J gene: TRBJ2-1
clone size: few
CDR3 protein: CASRTTGLEQFF
CDR3 DNA: TGTGCCAGCAGAACGACAGGGCTTGAGCAGTTCTTC

D gene: .
V gene: TRBV11-2
J gene: TRBJ2-3
clone size: few
CDR3 protein: CASTLLDTQYF
CDR3 DNA: TGTGCCAGCACCCTACTGGATACGCAGTATTTT

D gene: .
V gene: TRBV7-9
J gene: TRBJ2-5
clone size: .
CDR3 protein: CASSFYRDLQETQYF
CDR3 DNA: TGTGCCAGCAGCTTTTACCGGGACCTACAAGAGACCCAGTACTTC

D gene: TRBD2
V gene: TRBV12-3/TRBV12-4
J gene: TRBJ2-7
clone size: .
CDR3 protein: CASPILAGQGPYEQYF
CDR3 DNA: TGTGCCAGTCCAATACTAGCGGGACAAGGGCCCTACGAGCAGTACTTC

D gene: TRBD1
V gene: TRBV7-2
J gene: TRBJ2-7
clone size: .
CDR3 protein: CASSRTGTGPYEQYF
CDR3 DNA: TGTGCCAGCAGCCGAACCGGGACAGGGCCCTACGAGCAGTACTTC

D gene: TRBD2
V gene: TRBV7-2
J gene: TRBJ2-7
clone size: many
CDR3 protein: CASSLKPGGVLYEQYF
CDR3 DNA: TGTGCCAGCAGCCTAAAACCGGGGGGAGTGTTATACGAGCAGTACTTC

D gene: .
V gene: TRBV20-1
J gene: TRBJ1-5
clone size: few
CDR3 protein: CSARARGHSSNQPQHF
CDR3 DNA: TGCAGTGCTAGAGCAAGGGGACACTCAAGCAATCAGCCCCAGCATTTT

D gene: .
V gene: TRBV20-1
J gene: TRBJ2-1
clone size: .
CDR3 protein: CSARDFTSYNEQFF
CDR3 DNA: TGCAGTGCTCGGGACTTCACGTCCTACAATGAGCAGTTCTTC

D gene: .
V gene: TRBV3-1
J gene: TRBJ2-1
clone size: few
CDR3 protein: CASSQAWSSYNEQFF
CDR3 DNA: TGTGCCAGCAGCCAAGCTTGGAGCTCCTACAATGAGCAGTTCTTC

D gene: .
V gene: TRBV4-2
J gene: TRBJ2-1
clone size: many
CDR3 protein: CASSHPTSISYNEQFF
CDR3 DNA: TGTGCCAGCAGCCACCCGACTAGTATCTCCTACAATGAGCAGTTCTTC

D gene: TRBD2
V gene: TRBV7-2
J gene: TRBJ2-5
clone size: .
CDR3 protein: CASTSRLAGAKETQYF
CDR3 DNA: TGTGCCAGCACCTCCAGGTTAGCGGGAGCCAAAGAGACCCAGTACTTC

D gene: .
V gene: TRBV4-3
J gene: TRBJ2-1
clone size: .
CDR3 protein: CASSQDLRGWSNEQFF
CDR3 DNA: TGCGCCAGCAGCCAAGATCTGAGGGGGTGGTCCAATGAGCAGTTCTTC

D gene: TRBD2
V gene: TRBV20-1
J gene: TRBJ2-1
clone size: many
CDR3 protein: CSARSPGTSGLDEQFF
CDR3 DNA: TGCAGTGCTAGATCCCCGGGGACTAGCGGGTTGGATGAGCAGTTCTTC

D gene: TRBD1
V gene: TRBV10-3
J gene: TRBJ2-7
clone size: .
CDR3 protein: CAISATQGAGNPYEQYF
CDR3 DNA: TGTGCCATCAGTGCGACACAGGGGGCGGGAAACCCCTACGAGCAGTACTTC

D gene: TRBD1
V gene: TRBV12-3/TRBV12-4
J gene: TRBJ2-5
clone size: many
CDR3 protein: CASSQGANGETQYF
CDR3 DNA: TGTGCCAGCAGTCAGGGGGCGAATGGGGAGACCCAGTACTTC

D gene: TRBD1
V gene: TRBV7-2
J gene: TRBJ2-3
clone size: .
CDR3 protein: CASSLVGTGTSTDTQYF
CDR3 DNA: TGTGCCAGCAGCTTAGTCGGGACAGGAACTAGCACAGATACGCAGTATTTT

D gene: TRBD1
V gene: TRBV12-3/TRBV12-4
J gene: TRBJ2-7
clone size: few
CDR3 protein: CASSPGGPLEQYF
CDR3 DNA: TGTGCCAGCAGCCCAGGGGGCCCTCTCGAGCAGTACTTC

D gene: .
V gene: TRBV29-1
J gene: TRBJ2-1
clone size: medium-sized
CDR3 protein: CSVGFLDEQFF
CDR3 DNA: TGCAGCGTTGGTTTCCTGGATGAGCAGTTCTTC

D gene: .
V gene: TRBV20-1
J gene: TRBJ2-7
clone size: few
CDR3 protein: CSARDSSRLHEQYF
CDR3 DNA: TGCAGTGCTAGAGATTCGAGCAGGCTCCACGAGCAGTACTTC

D gene: TRBD2
V gene: TRBV2
J gene: TRBJ2-1
clone size: few
CDR3 protein: CASSDNGISGKIF
CDR3 DNA: TGTGCCAGCAGTGATAATGGGATCAGCGGGAAGATCTTC

D gene: TRBD2
V gene: TRBV12-3/TRBV12-4
J gene: TRBJ2-1
clone size: few
CDR3 protein: CASSGLAGGLNNEQFF
CDR3 DNA: TGTGCCAGCAGTGGACTAGCGGGGGGCCTCAACAATGAGCAGTTCTTC

D gene: TRBD1
V gene: TRBV7-6
J gene: TRBJ2-1
clone size: many
CDR3 protein: CASSLASRTGFLDEQFF
CDR3 DNA: TGTGCCAGCAGCTTAGCGTCCAGGACAGGATTCTTGGATGAGCAGTTCTTC

D gene: .
V gene: TRBV10-3
J gene: TRBJ1-1
clone size: once
CDR3 protein: CAISDRQNTEAFF
CDR3 DNA: TGTGCCATCAGTGATCGACAGAACACTGAAGCTTTCTTT

D gene: TRBD2
V gene: TRBV15
J gene: TRBJ2-1
clone size: few
CDR3 protein: CATSRVGTLTSLYNEQFF
CDR3 DNA: TGTGCCACCAGCAGAGTTGGGACGCTGACTAGCCTGTACAATGAGCAGTTCTTC

D gene: TRBD2
V gene: TRBV12-3/TRBV12-4
J gene: TRBJ2-2
clone size: few
CDR3 protein: CASTATSGRAAGELFF
CDR3 DNA: TGTGCCAGCACCGCGACTAGCGGGAGGGCCGCGGGGGAGCTGTTTTTT

D gene: .
V gene: TRBV15
J gene: TRBJ2-7
clone size: few
CDR3 protein: CATSEEDSYEQYF
CDR3 DNA: TGTGCCACCAGCGAGGAAGACTCCTACGAGCAGTACTTC

D gene: .
V gene: TRBV4-3
J gene: TRBJ2-5
clone size: .
CDR3 protein: CASSQEQGGGTQYF
CDR3 DNA: TGCGCCAGCAGCCAAGAACAGGGTGGGGGGACCCAGTACTTC

D gene: .
V gene: TRBV30
J gene: TRBJ2-1
clone size: .
CDR3 protein: CAWSVSSDEQFF
CDR3 DNA: TGTGCCTGGAGTGTATCTTCGGATGAGCAGTTCTTC

D gene: .
V gene: TRBV24-1
J gene: TRBJ2-5
clone size: .
CDR3 protein: CATSDPDPSYQETQYF
CDR3 DNA: TGTGCCACCAGTGATCCGGACCCCTCGTACCAAGAGACCCAGTACTTC

D gene: .
V gene: TRBV15
J gene: TRBJ2-1
clone size: few
CDR3 protein: CATSRDLQHNEQFF
CDR3 DNA: TGTGCCACCAGCAGAGATCTACAACACAATGAGCAGTTCTTC

D gene: .
V gene: TRBV24-1
J gene: TRBJ2-1
clone size: .
CDR3 protein: CATSAGGYNEQFF
CDR3 DNA: TGTGCCACCAGTGCGGGTGGGTACAATGAGCAGTTCTTC

D gene: .
V gene: TRBV30
J gene: TRBJ2-3
clone size: .
CDR3 protein: CAWSGPQDTQYF
CDR3 DNA: TGTGCCTGGAGTGGCCCCCAAGATACGCAGTATTTT

D gene: .
V gene: TRBV6-1
J gene: TRBJ2-7
clone size: few
CDR3 protein: CASSEALGHPYEQYF
CDR3 DNA: TGTGCCAGCAGTGAAGCGCTGGGACACCCATACGAGCAGTACTTC

D gene: TRBD1
V gene: TRBV7-9
J gene: TRBJ2-5
clone size: .
CDR3 protein: CASRAPGQPQETQYF
CDR3 DNA: TGTGCCAGCAGGGCGCCGGGACAGCCACAAGAGACCCAGTACTTC

D gene: .
V gene: TRBV28
J gene: TRBJ2-5
clone size: .
CDR3 protein: CASSLYREETQYF
CDR3 DNA: TGTGCCAGCAGTTTATACAGGGAAGAGACCCAGTACTTC

D gene: .
V gene: TRBV30
J gene: TRBJ2-7
clone size: few
CDR3 protein: CAWSVRGSEQYF
CDR3 DNA: TGTGCCTGGAGTGTAAGAGGGTCCGAGCAGTACTTC

D gene: .
V gene: TRBV6-1
J gene: TRBJ2-4
clone size: .
CDR3 protein: CASIARGRGDIQYF
CDR3 DNA: TGTGCCAGCATCGCGCGGGGTAGAGGGGACATTCAGTACTTC

D gene: TRBD2
V gene: TRBV10-1
J gene: TRBJ2-3
clone size: .
CDR3 protein: CASSRGGTTDTQYF
CDR3 DNA: TGCGCCAGCAGTCGCGGGGGGACCACAGATACGCAGTATTTT